This passage covers 23 T cell receptor beta chains from one sample sequenced in a study of beta chain features in type 1 diabetes. Investigators reverse transcribed all isolated RNA, so they sequenced expressed TCRB transcripts. Data came from immunoSEQ multiplex PCR; TCRdb stores just in-frame clones and leaves some out. Of nearly 250,000 clones listed, more than 65% were seen once; the top ten hold about 0.051%. The sample was naive CD4+ T cells from blood. The receptors stem from a man aged 30 to 45 in good health.

The chain is built from TRBV29-1 and TRBJ1-2, with 10 positions matching TRBD1. In germline, CDR1 is SQVTM, CDR2 ANQGSEA. CDR3 size: 14 residues. Trimming removed 1 base from V and 6 bases from J; junction bases left unmatched: 5. The CDR3 reads CSVEAPGQGHGYTF. CDR3 coding DNA: TGCAGCGTTGAAGCGCCGGGACAGGGGCATGGCTACACCTTC.

V usage is TRBV7-2 and J usage is TRBJ2-7; D ambiguous. The CDR3 runs 14 residues. The V end was cut by 0 bases, the J end by 2 bases, with 8 bases between. Germline values: CDR1 SGHTA, CDR2 FQGNSA. CDR3 DNA: TGTGCCAGCAGCTTAGCTGGTCCGACCTACGAGCAGTACTTC. It codes for CASSLAGPTYEQYF.

This chain links TRBV30 with TRBJ2-5, with D perhaps TRBD1 or TRBD2 (6 bases each). The CDR3 is made up of 15 amino acids. Germline CDR1 is GTSNPN and CDR2 is SVGIG (reference sequence). V shed 2 bases and J shed 5 bases, with 18 bases lying between them. The CDR3 region has the DNA TGTGCCTGGAGTCGTCAGGGGACTCGACGGGAGACCCAGTACTTC. Translated, it gives CAWSRQGTRRETQYF.

The genes are TRBV7-2 and TRBJ2-3; no clear D gene. From germline, CDR1 is SGHTA and CDR2 FQGNSA. The germline V and J ends were trimmed by 3 bases and 6 bases, with 7 bases remaining between them. CDR3 length: 12 residues. CDR3 protein: CASSFSRDTQYF. The CDR3 nucleotides read TGTGCCAGCAGCTTTAGCAGGGATACGCAGTATTTT.

V gene TRBV28 combines with J gene TRBJ1-5; D gene unclear. With 4 bases removed from V and 6 bases from J, the gap between germline ends came to 7 bases. Germline loops: CDR1 MDHEN, CDR2 SYDVKM. The CDR3 has 12 residues. In nucleotides, the CDR3 is TGTGCCAGCAGTTCGCGGGGTCAGCCCCAGCATTTT. It is translated as CASSSRGQPQHF.

This clone appeared a few times. The chain combines TRBV29-1 with TRBJ2-4; a possible D gene is TRBD1 (5 bases). V was cut by 4 bases and J by 8 bases, with 9 bases left in between. CDR1 is SQVTM, CDR2 ANQGSEA, per germline. This CDR3 contains 11 residues. This CDR3 is CSVARVDIQYF. The DNA of the CDR3 is TGCAGCGTTGCCAGGGTCGACATTCAGTACTTC.

V and J are TRBV13 and TRBJ2-5, with a tentative D call TRBD2 (5 bases). The CDR3 has 14 residues. Germline V lookup: CDR1 PRHDT, CDR2 FYEKMQ (reference sequence). V was clipped by 6 bases and J by 2 bases, with 13 bases between them. The CDR3 nucleotides are TGTGCCAGCAGACAGCACGGACTGCAAGAGACCCAGTACTTC. This gives the protein CASRQHGLQETQYF. The full variable domain, rest sourced from reference TRBV13 and TRBJ2-5, is AAGVIQSPRHLIKEKRETATLKCYPIPRHDTVYWYQQGPGQDPQFLISFYEKMQSDKGSIPDRFSAQQFSDYHSELNMSSLELGDSALYFCASRQHGLQETQYFGPGTRLLVL.

Only a few counts were recorded for this clone. J is TRBJ2-1 and V is TRBV28; 8 bases line up with TRBD2. The CDR3 is 16 amino acids. V was clipped by 5 bases and J by 5 bases; unmatched bases: 11. Germline V gene data show CDR1 as MDHEN and CDR2 as SYDVKM. In nucleotides, the CDR3 is TGTGCCAGCAGTCCCCATCTAGCGGGTTTAAACAATGAGCAGTTCTTC. It is translated as CASSPHLAGLNNEQFF.

V usage is TRBV30 and J usage is TRBJ2-5, with TRBD1 matching over 8 bases. The J call is uncertain, as TRBJ2-7 better fits the DNA end. Germline values: CDR1 GTSNPN, CDR2 SVGIG (reference sequence). This CDR3 is built from 13 residues. In nucleotides, the CDR3 is TGTGCCTGGACCTGGACAGGGAGGCACGAGCAGTACTTC. Protein: CAWTWTGRHEQYF.

This chain connects TRBV29-1 to TRBJ2-3, with D perhaps TRBD2 (6 bases). The germline gives CDR1 SQVTM, CDR2 ANQGSEA. The CDR3 spans 15 residues. V was shortened by 7 bases and J by 2 bases, with 19 bases between the two germline ends. CDR3 sequence (DNA): TGCAGCGGTGACTCCCCGCGGGGAGCCACAGATACGCAGTATTTT. Translating it yields CSGDSPRGATDTQYF.

The chain links TRBV5-4 to TRBJ2-5; D possibly corresponds to TRBD2 (6 bases). V dropped 4 bases and J dropped 4 bases, with 14 bases sitting between them. The CDR3 covers 14 residues. CDR1 is SGHNT and CDR2 is YYREEE in the germline V gene (reference sequence). The DNA for the CDR3 is TGTGCCAGCAGCCTTTATGTGGGGGGAGAGACCCAGTACTTC. As protein: CASSLYVGGETQYF.

The gene calls are TRBV30 and TRBJ2-3; D remains ambiguous. The CDR3 spans 11 residues. Germline V gives CDR1 GTSNPN, CDR2 SVGIG (reference sequence). The V and J ends lost 8 bases and 4 bases respectively, with 10 bases between them. The CDR3 DNA follows: TGTGCCCTGCAACGGGCAGATACGCAGTATTTT. This codes for CALQRADTQYF.

Concerning this clone itself: Other DNA sequences in the same sample also yield this CDR3. The CDR3 spells CASSRRGDEQYF. CDR3 nucleotides: TGTGCCAGCAGTCGCCGGGGGGACGAGCAGTACTTC. The V and J genes are TRBV6-5 and TRBJ2-7; 7 bases agree with TRBD2. V gave up 5 bases and J gave up 5 bases; unmatched junction bases: 3. From germline, CDR1 is MNHEY and CDR2 SVGAGI. This CDR3 comprises 12 residues.

This sequence joins TRBV4-3 and TRBJ2-3; D ambiguous. Germline V gives CDR1 LGHNA, CDR2 YSLEER. The CDR3 spans 15 residues. The V end lost 2 bases, the J end lost 5 bases, and 14 bases lay between the germline ends. CDR3 residues: CASSQNQKGEDTQYF. CDR3 DNA: TGCGCCAGCAGCCAAAATCAGAAGGGCGAAGATACGCAGTATTTT.

The rearrangement uses TRBV5-4 and TRBJ2-3; D gene uncertain. This CDR3 has 13 amino acids. The germline gives CDR1 SGHNT, CDR2 YYREEE (reference sequence). V was trimmed by 2 bases and J by 3 bases, leaving 7 bases between them. The CDR3, as DNA: TGTGCCAGCAGCTTCGACTCTACAGATACGCAGTATTTT. Its protein is CASSFDSTDTQYF.

The table lists this clone with a few counts. This chain connects TRBV29-1 to TRBJ2-3; possible D gene TRBD2, 6 bases. V lost 7 bases and J lost 2, with 13 bases in between. Germline CDR1 is SQVTM and CDR2 is ANQGSEA. This CDR3 spans 13 amino acids. The CDR3: CSGRGGDTDTQYF. CDR3 nucleotides: TGCAGCGGCAGAGGAGGGGACACAGATACGCAGTATTTT.

The rearrangement uses TRBV5-4 and TRBJ2-5; either TRBD1 or TRBD2 may fit D (5 bases each). This CDR3 is built from 13 residues. Trimming removed 3 bases from V and 5 bases from J, with 11 bases in between. The germline gives CDR1 SGHNT, CDR2 YYREEE (reference sequence). DNA of the CDR3: TGTGCCAGCAGCTATCGGGGCGAGGAGACCCAGTACTTC. The encoded protein is CASSYRGEETQYF.

The genes are TRBV7-6 and TRBJ2-2, with D perhaps matching TRBD1 (5 bases). The germline V gene has CDR1 SGHVS and CDR2 FNYEAQ. V was cut by 5 bases and J by 5 bases, with 9 bases left in between. The CDR3 sequence is 13 residues long. CDR3 nucleotides: TGTGCCAGCAGCATCAGGGATACCGGGGAGCTGTTTTTT. It specifies CASSIRDTGELFF.

This clone was observed once. The gene calls are TRBV7-2 and TRBJ2-5, with a possible D match to TRBD2 (6 bases). There are 14 residues in the CDR3. Between the trimmed V and J ends, which lost 5 bases and 8 bases, there was a span of 18 bases. Germline loops: CDR1 SGHTA, CDR2 FQGNSA. In DNA form, the CDR3 reads TGTGCCAGCAGCGTATCCGGGACTGGGGAAACCCAGTACTTC. This gives the protein CASSVSGTGETQYF.

The CDR3 here is CASSLLGALETQYF. The CDR3 bases are TGTGCCAGCAGCTTACTTGGGGCCTTGGAGACCCAGTACTTC. V and J are TRBV13 and TRBJ2-5, with D possibly matching TRBD1 (5 bases). Germline CDR1 and CDR2: PRHDT and FYEKMQ (reference sequence). This CDR3 contains 14 residues. The germline V and J ends were trimmed by 2 bases and 5 bases, with 12 bases remaining between them.

This chain uses TRBV27 with TRBJ2-2; D is uncertain. V lost 0 bases, J lost 7 bases, and 6 bases lay in between. Germline V CDR1 and CDR2: MNHEY, SMNVEV (reference sequence). The CDR3 is made up of 13 amino acids. This CDR3 reads CASSLSRGGELFF. As DNA, the CDR3 is TGTGCCAGCAGTTTATCTAGAGGCGGGGAGCTGTTTTTT.

This clone was observed a handful of times. This chain connects TRBV5-4 to TRBJ2-5; TRBD2 matches at 8 bases. This CDR3 is built from 14 residues. The V gene end was trimmed by 0 bases and the J gene end by 5 bases; junction bases not matched to a gene: 3. Germline V gene sequence: CDR1 SGHNT, CDR2 YYREEE (reference sequence). The DNA of the CDR3 is TGTGCCAGCAGCTTGGGCGGGGGGATGGAGACCCAGTACTTC. This gives the protein CASSLGGGMETQYF.

V usage is TRBV5-4 and J usage is TRBJ2-6, with unresolved D. The CDR3 spans 14 residues. V shed 4 bases and J shed 2 bases, with 7 bases lying between them. Germline V gene lookup returns CDR1 SGHNT and CDR2 YYREEE (reference sequence). This chain's CDR3 is CASSPRAGANVLTF. CDR3 bases: TGTGCCAGCAGCCCCCGGGCTGGGGCCAACGTCCTGACTTTC.